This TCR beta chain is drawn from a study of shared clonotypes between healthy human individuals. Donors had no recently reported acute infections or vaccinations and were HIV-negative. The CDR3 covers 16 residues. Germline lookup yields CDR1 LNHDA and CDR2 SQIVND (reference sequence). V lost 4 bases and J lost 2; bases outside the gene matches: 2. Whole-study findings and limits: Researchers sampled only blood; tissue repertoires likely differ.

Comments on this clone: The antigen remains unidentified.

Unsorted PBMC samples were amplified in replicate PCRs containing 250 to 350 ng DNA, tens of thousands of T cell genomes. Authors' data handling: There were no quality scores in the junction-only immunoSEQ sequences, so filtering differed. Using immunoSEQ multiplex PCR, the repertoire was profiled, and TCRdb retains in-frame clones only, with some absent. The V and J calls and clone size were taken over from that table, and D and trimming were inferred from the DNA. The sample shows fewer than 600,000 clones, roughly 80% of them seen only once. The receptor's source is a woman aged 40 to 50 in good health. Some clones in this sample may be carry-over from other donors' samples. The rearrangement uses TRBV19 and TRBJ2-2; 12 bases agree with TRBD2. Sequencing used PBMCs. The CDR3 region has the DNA TGTGCCAGTAGTAAGACTAGCGGGGGCAACACCGGGGAGCTGTTTTTT. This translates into CASSKTSGGNTGELFF.